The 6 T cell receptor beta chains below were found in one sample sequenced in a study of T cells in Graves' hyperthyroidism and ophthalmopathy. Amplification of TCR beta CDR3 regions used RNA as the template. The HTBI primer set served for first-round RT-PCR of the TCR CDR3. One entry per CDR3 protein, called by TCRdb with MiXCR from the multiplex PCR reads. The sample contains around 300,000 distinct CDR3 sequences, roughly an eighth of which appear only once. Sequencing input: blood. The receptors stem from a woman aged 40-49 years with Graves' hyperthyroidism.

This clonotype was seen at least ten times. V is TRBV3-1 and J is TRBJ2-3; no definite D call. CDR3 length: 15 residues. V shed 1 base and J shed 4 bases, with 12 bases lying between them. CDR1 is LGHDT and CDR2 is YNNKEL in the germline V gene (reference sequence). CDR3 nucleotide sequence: TGTGCCAGCAGCCAAGTGAGCACATCTTCAGATACGCAGTATTTT. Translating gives CASSQVSTSSDTQYF.

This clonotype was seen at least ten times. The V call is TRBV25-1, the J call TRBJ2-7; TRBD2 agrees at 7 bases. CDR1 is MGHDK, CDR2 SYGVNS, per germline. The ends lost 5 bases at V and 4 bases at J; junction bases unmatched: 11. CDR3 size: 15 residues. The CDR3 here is CASSLEGRACYEQYF. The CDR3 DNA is TGTGCCAGCAGTTTAGAAGGGAGGGCTTGTTACGAGCAGTACTTC.

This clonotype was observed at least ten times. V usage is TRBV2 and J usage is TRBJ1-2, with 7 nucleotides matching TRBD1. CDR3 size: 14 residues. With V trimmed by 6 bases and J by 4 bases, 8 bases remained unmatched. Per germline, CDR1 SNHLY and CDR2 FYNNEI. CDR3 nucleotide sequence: TGTGCCAGCAGCCCGGGGGACAGTCCCTATGGCTACACCTTC. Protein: CASSPGDSPYGYTF.

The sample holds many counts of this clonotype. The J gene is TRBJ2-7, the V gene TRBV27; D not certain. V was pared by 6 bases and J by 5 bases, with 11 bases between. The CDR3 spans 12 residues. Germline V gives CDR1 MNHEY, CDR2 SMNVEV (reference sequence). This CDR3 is CASRSNRDEQYF. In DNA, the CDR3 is TGTGCCAGCAGATCAAATAGAGACGAGCAGTACTTC.

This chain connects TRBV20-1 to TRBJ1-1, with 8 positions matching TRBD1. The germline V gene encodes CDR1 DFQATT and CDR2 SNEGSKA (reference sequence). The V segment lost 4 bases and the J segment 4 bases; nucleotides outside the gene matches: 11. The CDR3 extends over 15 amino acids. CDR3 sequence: CSATTGTGGATEAFF. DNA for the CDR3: TGCAGTGCTACCACCGGGACAGGCGGCGCCACTGAAGCTTTCTTT.

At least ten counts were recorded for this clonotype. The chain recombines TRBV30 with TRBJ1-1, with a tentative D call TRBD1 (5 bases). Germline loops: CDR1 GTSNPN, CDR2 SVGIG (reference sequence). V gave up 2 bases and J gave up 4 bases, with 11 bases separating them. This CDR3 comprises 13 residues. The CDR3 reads CAWSNMGGTEAFF. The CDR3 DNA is TGTGCCTGGAGTAACATGGGGGGCACTGAAGCTTTCTTT.